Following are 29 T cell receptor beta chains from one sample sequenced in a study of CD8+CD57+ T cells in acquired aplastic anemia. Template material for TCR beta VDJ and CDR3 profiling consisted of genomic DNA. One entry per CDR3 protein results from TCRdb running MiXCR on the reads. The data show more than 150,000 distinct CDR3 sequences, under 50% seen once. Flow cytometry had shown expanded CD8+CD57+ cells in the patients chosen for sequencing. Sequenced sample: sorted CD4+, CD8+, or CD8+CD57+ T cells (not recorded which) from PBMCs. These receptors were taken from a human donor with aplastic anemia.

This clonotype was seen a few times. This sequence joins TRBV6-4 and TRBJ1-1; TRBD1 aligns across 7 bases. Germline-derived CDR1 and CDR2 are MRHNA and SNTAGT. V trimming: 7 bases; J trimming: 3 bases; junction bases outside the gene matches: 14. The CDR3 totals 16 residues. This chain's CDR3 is CASILFQGEVDTEAFF. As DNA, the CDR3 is TGTGCCAGCATCTTGTTCCAGGGGGAAGTTGACACTGAAGCTTTCTTT.

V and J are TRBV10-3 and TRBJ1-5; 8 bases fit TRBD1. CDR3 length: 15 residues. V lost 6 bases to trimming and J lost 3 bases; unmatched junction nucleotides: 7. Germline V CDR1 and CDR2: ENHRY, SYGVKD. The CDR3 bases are TGTGCCATCAGCAGAGGGACAGGCCCCAATCAGCCCCAGCATTTT. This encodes CAISRGTGPNQPQHF.

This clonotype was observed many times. The DNA of the CDR3 is TGTGCCAGTAGCGTTGGGAACGGAAATTCACCCCTCCACTTT. It specifies CASSVGNGNSPLHF. The rearrangement uses TRBV19 and TRBJ1-6; D remains unclear. CDR3 length equals 14 residues. Trimming took off 6 bases at V and 7 bases at J, with 13 bases between the two ends. Germline V gene data show CDR1 as LNHDA and CDR2 as SQIVND (reference sequence).

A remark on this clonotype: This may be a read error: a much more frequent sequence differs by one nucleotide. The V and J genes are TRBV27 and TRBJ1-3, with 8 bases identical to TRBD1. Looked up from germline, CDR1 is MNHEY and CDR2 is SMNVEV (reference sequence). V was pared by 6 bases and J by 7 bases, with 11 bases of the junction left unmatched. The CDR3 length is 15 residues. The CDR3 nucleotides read TGTGCCAGCAGCGAGATAAGCAGGGGGCCCAACACCATATATTTT. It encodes CASSEISRGPNTIYF.

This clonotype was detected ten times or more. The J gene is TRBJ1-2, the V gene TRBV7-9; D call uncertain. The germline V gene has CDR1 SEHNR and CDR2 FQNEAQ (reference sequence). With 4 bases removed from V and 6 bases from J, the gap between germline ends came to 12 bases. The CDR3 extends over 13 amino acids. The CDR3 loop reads CASSSSHGNGYTF. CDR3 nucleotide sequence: TGTGCCAGCAGCTCCTCCCACGGGAATGGCTACACCTTC.

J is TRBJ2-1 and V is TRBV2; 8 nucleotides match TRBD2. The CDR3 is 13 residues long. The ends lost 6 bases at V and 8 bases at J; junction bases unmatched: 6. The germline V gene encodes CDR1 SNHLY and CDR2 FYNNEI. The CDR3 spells CASRATSGYEQFF. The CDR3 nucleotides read TGTGCCAGCAGAGCTACTAGCGGATATGAGCAGTTCTTC.

The CDR3 region is CATGTGGQGEQYF. CDR3 coding DNA: TGTGCCACCGGGACAGGGGGCCAGGGCGAGCAGTACTTC. The J gene is TRBJ2-7, the V gene TRBV15, with TRBD1 matching over 12 bases. The ends lost 8 bases at V and 6 bases at J; junction bases unmatched: 5. The germline V gene encodes CDR1 LNHNV and CDR2 YYDKDF (reference sequence). This CDR3 contains 13 residues.

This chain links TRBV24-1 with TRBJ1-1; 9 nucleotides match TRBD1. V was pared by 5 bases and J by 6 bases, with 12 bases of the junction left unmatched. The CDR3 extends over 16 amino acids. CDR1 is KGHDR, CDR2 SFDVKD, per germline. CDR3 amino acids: CATSAYSGTGSSEAFF. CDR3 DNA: TGTGCCACCAGTGCGTATTCCGGGACAGGGTCTTCTGAAGCTTTCTTT.

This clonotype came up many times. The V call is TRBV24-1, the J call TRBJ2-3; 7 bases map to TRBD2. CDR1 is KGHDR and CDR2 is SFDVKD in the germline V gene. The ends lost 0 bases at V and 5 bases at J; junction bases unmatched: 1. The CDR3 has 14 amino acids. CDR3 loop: CATSDLGGVDTQYF. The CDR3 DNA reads TGTGCCACCAGTGATTTGGGGGGGGTAGATACGCAGTATTTT.

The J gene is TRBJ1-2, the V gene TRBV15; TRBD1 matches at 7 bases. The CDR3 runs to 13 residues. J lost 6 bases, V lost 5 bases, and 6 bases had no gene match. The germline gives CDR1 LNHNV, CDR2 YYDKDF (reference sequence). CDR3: CATSARQGNGYTF. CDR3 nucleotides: TGTGCCACCAGCGCCCGACAGGGAAATGGCTACACCTTC.

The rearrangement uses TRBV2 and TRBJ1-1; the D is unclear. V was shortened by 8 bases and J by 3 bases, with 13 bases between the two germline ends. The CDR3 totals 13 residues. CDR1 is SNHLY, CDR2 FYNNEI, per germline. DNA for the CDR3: TGTGCCAGCGTTTCGTTAGGTGACACTGAAGCTTTCTTT. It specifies CASVSLGDTEAFF.

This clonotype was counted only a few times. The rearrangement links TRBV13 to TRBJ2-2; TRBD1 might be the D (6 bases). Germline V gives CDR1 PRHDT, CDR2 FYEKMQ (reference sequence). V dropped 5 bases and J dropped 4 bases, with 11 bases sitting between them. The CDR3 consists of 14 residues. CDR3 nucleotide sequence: TGTGCCAGCAGCGCCGGGACAACCACCGGGGAGCTGTTTTTT. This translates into CASSAGTTTGELFF.

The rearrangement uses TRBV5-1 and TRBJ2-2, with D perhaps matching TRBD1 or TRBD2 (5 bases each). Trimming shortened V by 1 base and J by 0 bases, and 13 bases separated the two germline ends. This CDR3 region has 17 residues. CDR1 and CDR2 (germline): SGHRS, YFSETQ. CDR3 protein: CASSLPTDGANTGELFF. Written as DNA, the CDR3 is TGCGCCAGCAGCTTGCCGACAGACGGGGCGAACACCGGGGAGCTGTTTTTT.

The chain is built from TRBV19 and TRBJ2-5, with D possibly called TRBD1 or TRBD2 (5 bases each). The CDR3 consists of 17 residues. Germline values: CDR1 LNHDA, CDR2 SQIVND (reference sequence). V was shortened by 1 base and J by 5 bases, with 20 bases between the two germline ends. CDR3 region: CASSIAGAGQLRETQYF. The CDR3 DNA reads TGTGCCAGTAGTATAGCCGGGGCAGGGCAGCTTCGGGAGACCCAGTACTTC.

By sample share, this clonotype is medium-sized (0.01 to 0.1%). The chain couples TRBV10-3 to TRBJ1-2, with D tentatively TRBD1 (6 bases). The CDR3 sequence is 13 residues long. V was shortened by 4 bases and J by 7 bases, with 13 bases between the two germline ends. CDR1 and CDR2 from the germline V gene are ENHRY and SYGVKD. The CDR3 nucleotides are TGTGCCATCAGTGCGGGGGCAGTAAGTGGCTACACCTTC. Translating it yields CAISAGAVSGYTF.

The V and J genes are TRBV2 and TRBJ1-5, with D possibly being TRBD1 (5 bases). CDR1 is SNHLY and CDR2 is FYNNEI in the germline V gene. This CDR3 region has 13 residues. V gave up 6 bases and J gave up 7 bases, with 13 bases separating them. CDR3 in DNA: TGTGCCAGCAGGGGGGGGTACGGCCAGCCCCAGCATTTT. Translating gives CASRGGYGQPQHF.

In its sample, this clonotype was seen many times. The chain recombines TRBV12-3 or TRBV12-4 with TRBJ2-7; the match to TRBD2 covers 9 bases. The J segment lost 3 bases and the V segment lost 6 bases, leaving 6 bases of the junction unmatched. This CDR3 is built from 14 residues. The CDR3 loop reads CASSPGLARYEQYF. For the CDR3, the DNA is TGTGCCAGCAGCCCGGGACTAGCACGCTACGAGCAGTACTTC.

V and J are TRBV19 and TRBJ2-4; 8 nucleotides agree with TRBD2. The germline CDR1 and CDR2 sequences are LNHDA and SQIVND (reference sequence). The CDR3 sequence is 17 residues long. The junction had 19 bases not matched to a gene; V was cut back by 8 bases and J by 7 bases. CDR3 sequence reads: CASRPESGGLVRNIQYF. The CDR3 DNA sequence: TGTGCCAGTCGTCCAGAGTCGGGGGGACTAGTAAGGAACATTCAGTACTTC.

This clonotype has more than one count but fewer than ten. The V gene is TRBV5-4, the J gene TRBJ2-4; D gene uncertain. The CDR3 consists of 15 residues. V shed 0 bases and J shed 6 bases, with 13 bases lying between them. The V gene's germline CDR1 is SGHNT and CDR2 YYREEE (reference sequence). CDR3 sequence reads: CASSLAGRSANIQYF. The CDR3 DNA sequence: TGTGCCAGCAGCTTGGCCGGACGCTCGGCAAACATTCAGTACTTC.

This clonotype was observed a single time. For the CDR3, the DNA is TGTGCCAGCAGTACCCTAGGACTAGCGGGCAATCGCGAGACCCAGTACTTC. Protein product: CASSTLGLAGNRETQYF. J is TRBJ2-5 and V is TRBV12-3 or TRBV12-4, with TRBD2 identical over 11 bases. This CDR3 is 17 amino acids long. The junction had 13 bases not matched to a gene; V was cut back by 5 bases and J by 5 bases.

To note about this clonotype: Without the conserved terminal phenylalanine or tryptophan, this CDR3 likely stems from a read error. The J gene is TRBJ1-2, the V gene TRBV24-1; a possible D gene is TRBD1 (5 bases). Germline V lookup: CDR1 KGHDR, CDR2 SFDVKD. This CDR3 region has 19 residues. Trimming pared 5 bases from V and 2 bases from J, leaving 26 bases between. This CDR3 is CATSGPCPPGAPTNYGYTL. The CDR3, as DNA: TGTGCCACCAGTGGCCCCTGCCCACCTGGGGCGCCCACAAACTATGGCTACACCCTC.

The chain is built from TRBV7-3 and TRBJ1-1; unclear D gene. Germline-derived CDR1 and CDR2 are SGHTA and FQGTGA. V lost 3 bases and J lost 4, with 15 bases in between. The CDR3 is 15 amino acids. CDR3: CASSLGGQVGTEAFF. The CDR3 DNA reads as TGTGCCAGCAGCTTGGGTGGGCAGGTGGGCACTGAAGCTTTCTTT.

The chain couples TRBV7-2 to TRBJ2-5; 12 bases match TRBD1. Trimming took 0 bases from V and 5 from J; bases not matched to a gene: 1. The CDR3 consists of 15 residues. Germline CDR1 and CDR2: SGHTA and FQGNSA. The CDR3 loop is CASSLAGQGAETQYF. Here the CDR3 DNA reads TGTGCCAGCAGCTTAGCGGGACAGGGGGCGGAGACCCAGTACTTC.

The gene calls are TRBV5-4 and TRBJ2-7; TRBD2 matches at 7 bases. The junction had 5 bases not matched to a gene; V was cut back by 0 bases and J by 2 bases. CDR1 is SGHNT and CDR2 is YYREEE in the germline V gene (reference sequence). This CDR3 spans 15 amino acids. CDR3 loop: CASSLVGGSTYEQYF. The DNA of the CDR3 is TGTGCCAGCAGCTTGGTTGGCGGGAGTACCTACGAGCAGTACTTC.

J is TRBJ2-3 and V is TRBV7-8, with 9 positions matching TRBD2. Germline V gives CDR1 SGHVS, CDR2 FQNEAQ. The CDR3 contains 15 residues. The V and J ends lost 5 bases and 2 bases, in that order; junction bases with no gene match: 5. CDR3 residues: CASSQSGGPTDTQYF. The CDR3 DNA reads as TGTGCCAGCAGCCAAAGCGGGGGGCCCACAGATACGCAGTATTTT.

The CDR3 nucleotides are TGTGCCAGCAGTTACGACGCCGCGGGGGTGGACGCTTTCTTT. Protein: CASSYDAAGVDAFF. This sequence joins TRBV6-5 and TRBJ1-1; perhaps TRBD1 as D (5 bases). V was clipped by 2 bases and J by 11 bases, with 18 bases between them. The CDR3 extends over 14 amino acids. CDR1 is MNHEY and CDR2 is SVGAGI in the germline V gene.

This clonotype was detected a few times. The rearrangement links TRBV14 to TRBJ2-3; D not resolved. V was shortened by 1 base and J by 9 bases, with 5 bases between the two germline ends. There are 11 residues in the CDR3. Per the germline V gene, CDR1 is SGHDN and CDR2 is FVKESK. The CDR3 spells CASSQGKTQYF. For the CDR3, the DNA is TGTGCCAGCAGCCAAGGGAAGACGCAGTATTTT.

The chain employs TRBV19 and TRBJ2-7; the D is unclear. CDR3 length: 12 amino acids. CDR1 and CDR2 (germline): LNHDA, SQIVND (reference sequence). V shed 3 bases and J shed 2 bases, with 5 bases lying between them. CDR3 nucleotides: TGTGCCAGTAGTATGGGAACCTACGAGCAGTACTTC. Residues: CASSMGTYEQYF.

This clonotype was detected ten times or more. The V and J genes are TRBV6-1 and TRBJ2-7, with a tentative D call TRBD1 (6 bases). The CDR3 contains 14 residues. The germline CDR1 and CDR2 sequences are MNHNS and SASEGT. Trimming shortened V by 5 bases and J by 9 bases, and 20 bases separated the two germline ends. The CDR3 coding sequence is TGTGCCAGCAGTAAGGACAGCGCTCCCACCGGGCAGTACTTC. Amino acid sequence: CASSKDSAPTGQYF.